The entry that follows covers one T cell receptor beta chain sequence. The data were obtained in a study of blood T cell repertoires in COVID-19. Looking at the study overall: COVID-19 samples from acute and convalescent phases originated in the United States, Italy and Spain. From T cells, B-cell-depleted T cells, or PBMCs came the material, which was cDNA or gDNA.

The germline V gene encodes CDR1 MDHEN and CDR2 SYDVKM. This CDR3 contains 12 residues. V lost 7 bases and J 6 bases, leaving 10 bases between the germline ends. Participants spanned ages roughly 18 to 90 years and resided in around 25 US areas. Participants' reported clinical history set cohort assignment. Assay: immunoSEQ multiplex PCR; the TCRdb copy retains only in-frame clones and omits some. Of about 240,000 clones listed, approximately 84% are singletons. This receptor was identified in a woman aged 40 to 50 with acute COVID-19. The chain carries TRBV28 and TRBJ1-5; possible D gene TRBD1, 6 bases. Sequencing used PBMCs or T cells enriched from blood (not recorded which). The CDR3 nucleotides are TGTGCCAGCACAGGGGAGGGTCAGCCCCAGCATTTT. Protein: CASTGEGQPQHF.